This T cell receptor (beta chain) was sequenced in a study of CD8+ T cells in alopecia areata. CDR1 and CDR2 (germline): KGHSH, LQKENI. The CDR3 is 15 amino acids. Losses at the gene ends were 2 bases for V and 4 bases for J; bases not matched to a gene: 4. Following extraction, RNA underwent reverse transcription to cDNA, which served as the sequencing template. Sequenced by immunoSEQ multiplex PCR; TCRdb stores in-frame clones only, minus some. This sample yields over 150,000 clones, of which around three fifths are seen a single time; roughly 14% belongs to the top ten. From PBMCs, CD4+ and CD8+ T cells were sorted.

This sequence joins TRBV18 and TRBJ2-7; 11 nucleotides align to TRBD1. Sequences were derived from CD4+ T cells sorted from blood, sampled at week 0. The clonotype was recovered from a human donor with alopecia areata. The DNA for the CDR3 is TGTGCCAGCTCACCATCGGACAGGGGGCGATACGAGCAGTACTTC. It codes for CASSPSDRGRYEQYF. The variable domain in full, completed from reference TRBV18 and TRBJ2-7, reads NAGVMQNPRHLVRRRGQEARLRCSPMKGHSHVYWYRQLPEEGLKFMVYLQKENIIDESGMPKERFSAEFPKEGPSILRIQQVVRGDSAAYFCASSPSDRGRYEQYFGPGTRLTVT.